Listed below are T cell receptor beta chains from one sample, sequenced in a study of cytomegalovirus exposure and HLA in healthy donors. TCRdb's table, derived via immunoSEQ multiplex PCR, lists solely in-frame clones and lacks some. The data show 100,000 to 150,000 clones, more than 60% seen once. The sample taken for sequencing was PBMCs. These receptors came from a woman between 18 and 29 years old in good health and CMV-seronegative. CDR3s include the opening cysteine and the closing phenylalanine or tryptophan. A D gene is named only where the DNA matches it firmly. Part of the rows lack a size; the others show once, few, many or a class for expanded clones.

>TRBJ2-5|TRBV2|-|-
TGTGCCAGCAGTGAAGCCCGGGGAGAGACCCAGTACTTC
CASSEARGETQYF
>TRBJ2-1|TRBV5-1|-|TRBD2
TGCGCCAGCAGCTTGGCCGGGATAGCGGGAGCCCCGGGGGGGCAGTTCTTC
CASSLAGIAGAPGGQFF
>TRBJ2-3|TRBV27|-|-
TGTGCCAGCAGCTCCACTAGCAGCCCCACAGATACGCAGTATTTT
CASSSTSSPTDTQYF
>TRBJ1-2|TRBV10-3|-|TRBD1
TGTGCCATCAGTGGCAGGGGGAACTATGGCTACACCTTC
CAISGRGNYGYTF
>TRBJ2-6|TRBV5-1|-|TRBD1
TGCGCCAGCAGCTCTACAGGGGAAAGATACTCTGGGGCCAACGTCCTGACTTTC
CASSSTGERYSGANVLTF
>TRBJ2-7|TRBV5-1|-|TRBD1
TGCGCCAGCAGCTTCACCGGGACAGAGCCCACCGAGCAGTACTTC
CASSFTGTEPTEQYF
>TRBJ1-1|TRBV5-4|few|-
TGTGCCAGCAGCGAGGCGGAAACAGGGTTCGGCACTGAAGCTTTCTTT
CASSEAETGFGTEAFF
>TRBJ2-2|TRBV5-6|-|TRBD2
TGTGCCAGCAGCTTGGAGAGGGGACTAGCTCTGTCCGGGGAGCTGTTTTTT
CASSLERGLALSGELFF
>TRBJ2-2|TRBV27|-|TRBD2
TGTGCCAGCAGTGTGAGCGGGAGTGGAACCGGGGAGCTGTTTTTT
CASSVSGSGTGELFF
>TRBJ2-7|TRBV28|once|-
TGTGCCAGCAGTTTGGAGGGTCCCTACGAGCAGTACTTC
CASSLEGPYEQYF
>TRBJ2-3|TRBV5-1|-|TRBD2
TGCGCCAGCAGCCCCGCCCTAACTAGCGGGAGTGCAGATACGCAGTATTTT
CASSPALTSGSADTQYF
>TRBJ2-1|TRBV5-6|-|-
TGTGCCAGCAGCTACACAGGGACCCCTTACAATGAGCAGTTCTTC
CASSYTGTPYNEQFF
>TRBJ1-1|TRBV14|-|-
TGTGCCAGCAGCCAAGAGAGAAACTTGGGAGGGTTCACTGAAGCTTTCTTT
CASSQERNLGGFTEAFF
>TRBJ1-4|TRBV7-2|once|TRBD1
TGTGCCAGCAGCTTAGGCGGGACAGGGGAGGCTAATGAAAAACTGTTTTTT
CASSLGGTGEANEKLFF
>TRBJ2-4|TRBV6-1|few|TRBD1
TGTGCCAGCAGAGAACAGGGGGGAGGAAACATTCAGTACTTC
CASREQGGGNIQYF
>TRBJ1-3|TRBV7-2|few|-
TGTGCCAGCAGCTTAGTCGTTTCCTCTGGAAACACCATATATTTT
CASSLVVSSGNTIYF
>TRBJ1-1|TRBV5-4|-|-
TGTGCCGCCCGGCGTCTTGGCAGGGAACAGAACACTGAAGCTTTCTTT
CAARRLGREQNTEAFF
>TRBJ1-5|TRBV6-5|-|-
TGTGCCAGCAGTCGACGGGGGTATAGCAATCAGCCCCAGCATTTT
CASSRRGYSNQPQHF
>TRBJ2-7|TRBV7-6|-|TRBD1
TGTGCCAGCAGCTTAGGAGGGGACAGGGACTACGAGCAGTACTTC
CASSLGGDRDYEQYF
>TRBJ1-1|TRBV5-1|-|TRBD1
TGCGCCAGCAGCTTGGGAGAGGGGGCATTGAGAACTGAAGCTTTCTTT
CASSLGEGALRTEAFF
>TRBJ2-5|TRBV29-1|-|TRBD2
TGCAGCGTTAAACGCGCTCTCCTAGCGGGAGGCCAAGAGACCCAGTACTTC
CSVKRALLAGGQETQYF
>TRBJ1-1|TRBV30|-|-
TGTGCCTGGACGGGGGATGGTCTCACTGAAGCTTTCTTT
CAWTGDGLTEAFF